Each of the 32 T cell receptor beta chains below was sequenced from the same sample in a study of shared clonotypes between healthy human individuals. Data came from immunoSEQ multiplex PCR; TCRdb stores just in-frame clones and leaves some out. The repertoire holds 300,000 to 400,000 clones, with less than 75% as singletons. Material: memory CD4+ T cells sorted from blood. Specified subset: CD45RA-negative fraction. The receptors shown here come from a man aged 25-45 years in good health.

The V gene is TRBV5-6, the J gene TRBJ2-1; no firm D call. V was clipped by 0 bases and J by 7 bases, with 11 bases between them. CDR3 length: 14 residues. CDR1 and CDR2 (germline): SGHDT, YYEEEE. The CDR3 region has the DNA TGTGCCAGCAGCTTGGATCTCCTAGGGAATGAGCAGTTCTTC. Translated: CASSLDLLGNEQFF.

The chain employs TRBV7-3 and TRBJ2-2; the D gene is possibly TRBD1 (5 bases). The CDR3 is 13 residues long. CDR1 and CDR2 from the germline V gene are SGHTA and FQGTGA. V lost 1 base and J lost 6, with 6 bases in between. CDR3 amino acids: CASSLKGSGELFF. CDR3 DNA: TGTGCCAGCAGCTTAAAGGGGTCCGGGGAGCTGTTTTTT.

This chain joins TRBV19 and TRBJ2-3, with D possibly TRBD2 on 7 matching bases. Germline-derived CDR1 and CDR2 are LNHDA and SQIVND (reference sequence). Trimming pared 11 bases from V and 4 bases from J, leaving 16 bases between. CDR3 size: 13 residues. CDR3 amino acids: CASKWGGADTQYF. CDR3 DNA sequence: TGTGCCTCTAAGTGGGGGGGCGCAGATACGCAGTATTTT. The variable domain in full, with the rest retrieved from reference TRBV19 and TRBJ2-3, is DGGITQSPKYLFRKEGQNVTLSCEQNLNHDAMYWYRQDPGQGLRLIYYSQIVNDFQKGDIAEGYSVSREKKESFPLTVTSAQKNPTAFYLCASKWGGADTQYFGPGTRLTVL.

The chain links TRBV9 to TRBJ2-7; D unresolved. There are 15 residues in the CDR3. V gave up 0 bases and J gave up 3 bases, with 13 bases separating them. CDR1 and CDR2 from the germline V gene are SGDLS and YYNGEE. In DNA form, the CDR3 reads TGTGCCAGCAGCGTAGACCCCGGAACAGACTACGAGCAGTACTTC. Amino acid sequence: CASSVDPGTDYEQYF.

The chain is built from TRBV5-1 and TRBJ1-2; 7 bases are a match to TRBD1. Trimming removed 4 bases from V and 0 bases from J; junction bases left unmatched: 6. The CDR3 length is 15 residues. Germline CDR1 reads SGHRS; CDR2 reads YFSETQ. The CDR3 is CASSRDSQTNYGYTF. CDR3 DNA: TGCGCCAGCAGCCGGGACAGCCAAACTAACTATGGCTACACCTTC.

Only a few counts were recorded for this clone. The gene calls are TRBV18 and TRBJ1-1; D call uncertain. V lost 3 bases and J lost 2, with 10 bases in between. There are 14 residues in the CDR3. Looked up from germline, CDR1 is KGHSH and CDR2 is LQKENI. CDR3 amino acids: CASSPLAFNTEAFF. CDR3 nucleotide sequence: TGTGCCAGCTCACCCCTGGCTTTTAACACTGAAGCTTTCTTT.

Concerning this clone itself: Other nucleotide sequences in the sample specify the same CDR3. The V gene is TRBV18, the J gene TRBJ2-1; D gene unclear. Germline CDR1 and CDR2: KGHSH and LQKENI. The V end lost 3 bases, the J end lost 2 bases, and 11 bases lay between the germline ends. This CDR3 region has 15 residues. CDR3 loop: CASSPTLVAYNEQFF. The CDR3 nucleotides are TGTGCCAGCTCACCCACTCTTGTTGCCTACAATGAGCAGTTCTTC.

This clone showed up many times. The CDR3 sequence: CASSGRQRGVGELFF. CDR3 coding DNA: TGTGCCAGTAGCGGTCGGCAAAGGGGGGTCGGGGAGCTGTTTTTT. The chain carries TRBV19 and TRBJ2-2, with D perhaps TRBD1 or TRBD2 (6 bases each). V was pared by 6 bases and J by 7 bases, with 18 bases between. CDR3 size: 15 residues. CDR1 is LNHDA and CDR2 is SQIVND in the germline V gene (reference sequence).

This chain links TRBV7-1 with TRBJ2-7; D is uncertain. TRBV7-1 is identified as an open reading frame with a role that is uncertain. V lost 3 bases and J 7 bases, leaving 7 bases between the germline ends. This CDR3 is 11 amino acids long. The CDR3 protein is CASSSSPEQYF. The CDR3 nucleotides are TGTGCCAGCAGCTCCTCACCAGAGCAGTACTTC.

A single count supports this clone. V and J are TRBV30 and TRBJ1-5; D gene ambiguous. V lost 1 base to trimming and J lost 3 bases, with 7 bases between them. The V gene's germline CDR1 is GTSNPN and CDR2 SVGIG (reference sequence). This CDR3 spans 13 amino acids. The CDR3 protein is CAWSELNNQPQHF. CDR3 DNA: TGTGCCTGGAGTGAACTCAACAATCAGCCCCAGCATTTT.

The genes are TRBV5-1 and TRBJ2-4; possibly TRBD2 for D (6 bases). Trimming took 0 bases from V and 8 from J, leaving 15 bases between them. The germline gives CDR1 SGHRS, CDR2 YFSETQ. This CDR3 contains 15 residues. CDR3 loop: CASSLGSGSRDIQYF. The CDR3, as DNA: TGCGCCAGCAGCTTGGGTTCCGGGAGTAGGGACATTCAGTACTTC. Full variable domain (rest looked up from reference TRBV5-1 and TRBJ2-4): KAGVTQTPRYLIKTRGQQVTLSCSPISGHRSVSWYQQTPGQGLQFLFEYFSETQRNKGNFPGRFSGRQFSNSRSEMNVSTLELGDSALYLCASSLGSGSRDIQYFGAGTRLSVL.

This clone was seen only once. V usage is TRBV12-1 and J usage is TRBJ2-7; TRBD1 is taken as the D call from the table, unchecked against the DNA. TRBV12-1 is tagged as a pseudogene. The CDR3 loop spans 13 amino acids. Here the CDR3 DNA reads TGTGCCAGCAGCTTTGACAGGGTCTACGAGCAGTACTTC. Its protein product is CASSFDRVYEQYF.

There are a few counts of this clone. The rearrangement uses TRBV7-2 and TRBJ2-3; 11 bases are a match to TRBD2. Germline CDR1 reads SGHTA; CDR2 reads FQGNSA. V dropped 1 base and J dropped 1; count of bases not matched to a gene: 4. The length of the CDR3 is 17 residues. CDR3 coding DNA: TGTGCCAGCAGCTTAGAACCACTAGCGGGAGGCACAGATACGCAGTATTTT. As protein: CASSLEPLAGGTDTQYF.

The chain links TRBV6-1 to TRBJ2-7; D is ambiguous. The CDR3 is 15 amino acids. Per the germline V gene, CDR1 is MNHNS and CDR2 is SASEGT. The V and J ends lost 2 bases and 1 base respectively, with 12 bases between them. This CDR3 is CASSEMTQASYEQYF. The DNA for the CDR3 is TGTGCCAGCAGTGAAATGACGCAGGCTTCCTACGAGCAGTACTTC.

The CDR3 bases are TGTGCCAGCAGTGACGTGGGACAGGGCTCCTACGAGCAGTACTTC. Translated: CASSDVGQGSYEQYF. The chain combines TRBV6-1 with TRBJ2-7; 9 bases are shared with TRBD1. The trim removed 3 bases at V and 0 bases at J, leaving 3 bases unmatched. Germline lookup yields CDR1 MNHNS and CDR2 SASEGT. The CDR3 runs to 15 residues.

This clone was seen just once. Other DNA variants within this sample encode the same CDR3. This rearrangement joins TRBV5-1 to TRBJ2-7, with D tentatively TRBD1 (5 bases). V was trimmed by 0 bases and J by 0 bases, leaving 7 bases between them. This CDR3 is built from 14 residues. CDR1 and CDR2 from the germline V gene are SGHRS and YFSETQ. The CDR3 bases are TGCGCCAGCAGCTTGGTAACAGGCTCCTACGAGCAGTACTTC. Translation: CASSLVTGSYEQYF. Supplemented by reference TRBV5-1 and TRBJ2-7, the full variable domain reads KAGVTQTPRYLIKTRGQQVTLSCSPISGHRSVSWYQQTPGQGLQFLFEYFSETQRNKGNFPGRFSGRQFSNSRSEMNVSTLELGDSALYLCASSLVTGSYEQYFGPGTRLTVT.

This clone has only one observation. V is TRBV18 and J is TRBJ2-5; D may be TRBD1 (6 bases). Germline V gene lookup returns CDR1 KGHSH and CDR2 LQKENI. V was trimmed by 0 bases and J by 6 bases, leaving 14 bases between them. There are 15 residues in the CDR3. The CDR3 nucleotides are TGTGCCAGCTCACCACCCGGGACACCGCAGAAGACCCAGTACTTC. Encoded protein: CASSPPGTPQKTQYF.

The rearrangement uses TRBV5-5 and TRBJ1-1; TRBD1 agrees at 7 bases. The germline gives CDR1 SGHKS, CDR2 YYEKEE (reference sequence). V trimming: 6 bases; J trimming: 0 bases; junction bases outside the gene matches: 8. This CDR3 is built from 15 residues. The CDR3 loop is CASILTGPLNTEAFF. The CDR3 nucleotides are TGTGCCAGCATCCTGACAGGGCCGTTGAACACTGAAGCTTTCTTT. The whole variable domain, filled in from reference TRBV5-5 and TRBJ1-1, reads DAGVTQSPTHLIKTRGQQVTLRCSPISGHKSVSWYQQVLGQGPQFIFQYYEKEERGRGNFPDRFSARQFPNYSSELNVNALLLGDSALYLCASILTGPLNTEAFFGQGTRLTVV.

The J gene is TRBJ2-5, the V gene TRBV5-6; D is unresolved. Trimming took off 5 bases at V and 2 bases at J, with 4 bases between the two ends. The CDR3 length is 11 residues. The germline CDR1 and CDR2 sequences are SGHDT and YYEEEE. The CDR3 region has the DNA TGTGCCAGCAGTCAACAAGAGACCCAGTACTTC. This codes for CASSQQETQYF.

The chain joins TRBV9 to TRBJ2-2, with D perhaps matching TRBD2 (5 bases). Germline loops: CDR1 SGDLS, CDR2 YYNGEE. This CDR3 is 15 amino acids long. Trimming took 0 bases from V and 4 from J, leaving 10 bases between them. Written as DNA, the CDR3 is TGTGCCAGCAGCGTAGCCGGGATCGGCACCGGGGAGCTGTTTTTT. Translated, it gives CASSVAGIGTGELFF.

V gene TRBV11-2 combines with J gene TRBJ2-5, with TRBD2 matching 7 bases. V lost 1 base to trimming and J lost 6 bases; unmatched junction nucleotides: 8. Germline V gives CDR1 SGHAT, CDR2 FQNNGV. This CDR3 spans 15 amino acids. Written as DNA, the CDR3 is TGTGCCAGCAGCTTAGCCCACGGGGGGTGGCAGACCCAGTACTTC. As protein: CASSLAHGGWQTQYF.

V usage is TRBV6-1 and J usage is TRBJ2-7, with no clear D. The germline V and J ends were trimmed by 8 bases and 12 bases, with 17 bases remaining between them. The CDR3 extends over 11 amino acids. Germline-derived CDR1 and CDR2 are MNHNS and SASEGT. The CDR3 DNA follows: TGTGCCAGCTTTGATTCAGACTGGAGGTACTTC. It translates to CASFDSDWRYF.

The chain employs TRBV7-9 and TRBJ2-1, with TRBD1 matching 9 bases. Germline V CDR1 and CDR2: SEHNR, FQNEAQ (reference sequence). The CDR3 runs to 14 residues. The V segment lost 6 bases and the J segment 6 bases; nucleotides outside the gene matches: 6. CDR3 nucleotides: TGTGCCAGCAGTGAGACAGGGGGTCTCAATGAGCAGTTCTTC. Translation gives CASSETGGLNEQFF.

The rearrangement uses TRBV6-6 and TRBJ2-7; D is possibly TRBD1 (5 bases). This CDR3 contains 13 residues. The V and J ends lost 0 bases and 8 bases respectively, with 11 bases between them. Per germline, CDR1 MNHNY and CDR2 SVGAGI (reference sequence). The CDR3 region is CASSYSLQGKQYF. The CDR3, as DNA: TGTGCCAGCAGTTACTCGTTGCAGGGCAAGCAGTACTTC.

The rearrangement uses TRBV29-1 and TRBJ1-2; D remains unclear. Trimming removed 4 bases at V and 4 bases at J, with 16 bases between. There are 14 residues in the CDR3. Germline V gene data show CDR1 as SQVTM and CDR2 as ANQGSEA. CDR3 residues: CSVGDVKLGYGYTF. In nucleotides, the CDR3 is TGCAGCGTTGGTGACGTGAAGCTAGGCTATGGCTACACCTTC.

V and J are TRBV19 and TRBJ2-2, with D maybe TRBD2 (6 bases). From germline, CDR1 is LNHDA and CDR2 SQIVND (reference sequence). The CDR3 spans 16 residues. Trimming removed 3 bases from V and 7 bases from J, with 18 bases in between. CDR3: CASSIGSGLHIGELFF. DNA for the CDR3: TGTGCCAGTAGTATCGGGTCGGGACTCCACATCGGGGAGCTGTTTTTT.

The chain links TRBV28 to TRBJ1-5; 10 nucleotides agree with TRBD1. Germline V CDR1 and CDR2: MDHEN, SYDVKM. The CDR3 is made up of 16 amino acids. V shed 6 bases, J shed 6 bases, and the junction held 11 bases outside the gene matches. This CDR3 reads CASSPSGQGHGQPQHF. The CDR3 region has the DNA TGTGCCAGCAGCCCATCGGGACAGGGGCATGGTCAGCCCCAGCATTTT. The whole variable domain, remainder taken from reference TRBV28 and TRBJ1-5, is DVKVTQSSRYLVKRTGEKVFLECVQDMDHENMFWYRQDPGLGLRLIYFSYDVKMKEKGDIPEGYSVSREKKERFSLILESASTNQTSMYLCASSPSGQGHGQPQHFGDGTRLSIL.

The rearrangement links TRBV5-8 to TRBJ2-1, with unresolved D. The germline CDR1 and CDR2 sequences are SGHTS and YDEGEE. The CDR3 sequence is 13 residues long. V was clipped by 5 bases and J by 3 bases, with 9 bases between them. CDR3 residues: CASREGNYNEQFF. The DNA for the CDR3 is TGTGCCAGCAGAGAAGGGAACTACAATGAGCAGTTCTTC.

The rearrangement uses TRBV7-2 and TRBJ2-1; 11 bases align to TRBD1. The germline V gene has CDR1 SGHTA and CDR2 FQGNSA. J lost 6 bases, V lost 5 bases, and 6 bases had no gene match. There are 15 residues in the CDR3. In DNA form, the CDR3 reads TGTGCCAGCAGCCGGTCCGGGACAGGGGGCAATGAGCAGTTCTTC. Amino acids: CASSRSGTGGNEQFF.

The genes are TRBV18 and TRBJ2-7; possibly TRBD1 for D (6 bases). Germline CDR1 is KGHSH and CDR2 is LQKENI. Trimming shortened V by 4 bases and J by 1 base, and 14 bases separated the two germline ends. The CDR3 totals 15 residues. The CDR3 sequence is CASSRRSDRSYEQYF. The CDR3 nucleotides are TGTGCCAGCTCACGACGTTCAGACAGGTCCTACGAGCAGTACTTC.

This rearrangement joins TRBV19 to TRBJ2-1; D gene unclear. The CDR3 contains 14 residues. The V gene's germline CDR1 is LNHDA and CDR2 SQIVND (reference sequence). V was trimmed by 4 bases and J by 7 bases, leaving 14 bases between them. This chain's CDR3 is CASSSAQITNEQFF. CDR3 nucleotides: TGTGCCAGTAGTAGCGCCCAAATTACTAATGAGCAGTTCTTC.

CDR3 nucleotides: TGTGCCAGCAGGCCCTCCATAAGTTCTGGAAACACCATATATTTT. The encoded protein is CASRPSISSGNTIYF. V and J are TRBV2 and TRBJ1-3; D is unclear. Trimming stripped 6 bases from V and 1 base from J, with 13 bases between. The CDR3 runs 15 residues. In germline, CDR1 is SNHLY, CDR2 FYNNEI.